This is a list of T cell receptor beta chains from one sample in a study of control samples from healthy donors and cancer patients. Assay used: immunoSEQ multiplex PCR; TCRdb lists only in-frame clones, some missing. The table shows about 140,000 clones, with roughly nine tenths occurring only once. Material: blood. Receptors were obtained from a man aged 18 to 30 in good health. CDR3s include the opening cysteine and the closing phenylalanine or tryptophan. A D gene is named only where the DNA matches it firmly. Only part of the rows carry a size: once, few, many, or a class if the clone is expanded.

clone_size: few
d_call: TRBD2
v_call: TRBV7-9
j_call: TRBJ2-7
cdr3_aa: CASSPPPAGDKDISYEQYF
cdr3_nt: TGTGCCAGCAGCCCACCCCCCGCGGGAGACAAAGATATCTCCTACGAGCAGTACTTC

clone_size: .
d_call: .
v_call: TRBV18
j_call: TRBJ2-2
cdr3_aa: CASSQRDGTTGELFF
cdr3_nt: TGTGCCAGCTCACAACGGGACGGAACCACCGGGGAGCTGTTTTTT

clone_size: .
d_call: TRBD1
v_call: TRBV5-1
j_call: TRBJ1-2
cdr3_aa: CASSFQGSTGGGYGYTF
cdr3_nt: TGCGCCAGCAGCTTCCAAGGCTCGACAGGGGGGGGCTATGGCTACACCTTC

clone_size: .
d_call: TRBD2
v_call: TRBV7-2
j_call: TRBJ2-2
cdr3_aa: CASILTSGGFIGELFF
cdr3_nt: TGTGCCAGCATCCTGACTAGCGGGGGATTCATCGGGGAGCTGTTTTTT

clone_size: .
d_call: .
v_call: TRBV28
j_call: TRBJ2-7
cdr3_aa: CASSPNSEQYF
cdr3_nt: TGTGCCAGCAGTCCCAATTCCGAGCAGTACTTC

clone_size: .
d_call: .
v_call: TRBV6-2/TRBV6-3
j_call: TRBJ1-2
cdr3_aa: CASGHRATGYGYTF
cdr3_nt: TGTGCCAGCGGCCACCGGGCCACCGGCTATGGCTACACCTTC

clone_size: .
d_call: TRBD1
v_call: TRBV7-2
j_call: TRBJ1-4
cdr3_aa: CASSPRGQGANEKLFF
cdr3_nt: TGTGCCAGCAGCCCGAGAGGACAGGGGGCTAATGAAAAACTGTTTTTT

clone_size: .
d_call: .
v_call: TRBV11-2
j_call: TRBJ1-1
cdr3_aa: CASSLQGPNTEAFF
cdr3_nt: TGTGCCAGCAGCTTACAGGGACCGAACACTGAAGCTTTCTTT

clone_size: .
d_call: .
v_call: TRBV6-5
j_call: TRBJ2-5
cdr3_aa: CASRRQETQYF
cdr3_nt: TGTGCCAGCCGCAGGCAAGAGACCCAGTACTTC

clone_size: .
d_call: TRBD1
v_call: TRBV19
j_call: TRBJ1-2
cdr3_aa: CASSVPQGAGGYTF
cdr3_nt: TGTGCCAGTAGTGTCCCACAGGGGGCTGGAGGCTACACCTTC

clone_size: .
d_call: .
v_call: TRBV2
j_call: TRBJ2-3
cdr3_aa: CASRRADSTDTQYF
cdr3_nt: TGTGCCAGCAGGAGAGCGGACAGCACAGATACGCAGTATTTT

clone_size: once
d_call: TRBD1
v_call: TRBV6-5
j_call: TRBJ1-4
cdr3_aa: CASRGRDRSEKLFF
cdr3_nt: TGTGCCAGCAGAGGGCGGGACAGGTCTGAAAAACTGTTTTTT

clone_size: .
d_call: TRBD2
v_call: TRBV5-1
j_call: TRBJ2-3
cdr3_aa: CASSLSGTSSTDTQYF
cdr3_nt: TGCGCCAGCAGCTTGAGCGGGACCAGTAGCACAGATACGCAGTATTTT

clone_size: once
d_call: TRBD1
v_call: TRBV6-6
j_call: TRBJ1-6
cdr3_aa: CASSRDRVNSPLHF
cdr3_nt: TGTGCCAGCAGCCGAGACAGGGTTAATTCACCCCTCCACTTT

clone_size: .
d_call: TRBD1
v_call: TRBV5-1
j_call: TRBJ2-5
cdr3_aa: CASSSGTGYQETQYF
cdr3_nt: TGCGCCAGCAGCTCCGGGACAGGGTACCAAGAGACCCAGTACTTC

clone_size: .
d_call: TRBD2
v_call: TRBV7-3
j_call: TRBJ2-3
cdr3_aa: CASSLTSGGDTDTQYF
cdr3_nt: TGTGCCAGCAGCTTAACTAGCGGGGGGGACACAGATACGCAGTATTTT

clone_size: .
d_call: .
v_call: TRBV19
j_call: TRBJ1-1
cdr3_aa: CATGHLNTEAFF
cdr3_nt: TGTGCCACGGGACACCTGAACACTGAAGCTTTCTTT

clone_size: .
d_call: .
v_call: TRBV4-3
j_call: TRBJ2-5
cdr3_aa: CASSQDTNQETQYF
cdr3_nt: TGCGCCAGCAGCCAAGATACCAACCAAGAGACCCAGTACTTC

clone_size: .
d_call: .
v_call: TRBV28
j_call: TRBJ1-1
cdr3_aa: CASSFGGSNTEAFF
cdr3_nt: TGTGCCAGCAGTTTTGGGGGTTCGAACACTGAAGCTTTCTTT

clone_size: .
d_call: .
v_call: TRBV7-2
j_call: TRBJ1-6
cdr3_aa: CASSLGWDWGSPLHF
cdr3_nt: TGTGCCAGCAGCTTGGGGTGGGACTGGGGTTCACCCCTCCACTTT

clone_size: .
d_call: .
v_call: TRBV11-3
j_call: TRBJ1-1
cdr3_aa: CASSPDSTTEAFF
cdr3_nt: TGTGCCAGCAGCCCGGACAGCACCACTGAAGCTTTCTTT

clone_size: .
d_call: .
v_call: TRBV6-2/TRBV6-3
j_call: TRBJ2-5
cdr3_aa: CASSYVGEQETQYF
cdr3_nt: TGTGCCAGCAGTTACGTCGGGGAACAAGAGACCCAGTACTTC

clone_size: .
d_call: .
v_call: TRBV7-7
j_call: TRBJ1-5
cdr3_aa: CASSLDLGKEQHF
cdr3_nt: TGTGCCAGCAGCTTAGATTTGGGGAAGGAGCAGCATTTT

clone_size: .
d_call: .
v_call: TRBV13
j_call: TRBJ2-6
cdr3_aa: CASSYPTDSSGANVLTF
cdr3_nt: TGTGCCAGCAGCTACCCGACTGATAGCTCTGGGGCCAACGTCCTGACTTTC

clone_size: .
d_call: TRBD1
v_call: TRBV5-1
j_call: TRBJ2-3
cdr3_aa: CASSLGGTDSTDTQYF
cdr3_nt: TGCGCCAGCAGCTTGGGGGGGACAGACAGCACAGATACGCAGTATTTT

clone_size: .
d_call: .
v_call: TRBV30
j_call: TRBJ1-4
cdr3_aa: CAWSYSANEKLFF
cdr3_nt: TGTGCCTGGAGTTATTCGGCTAATGAAAAACTGTTTTTT

clone_size: once
d_call: .
v_call: TRBV2
j_call: TRBJ2-3
cdr3_aa: CASRTVTDTQYF
cdr3_nt: TGTGCCAGCAGAACAGTCACAGATACGCAGTATTTT

clone_size: .
d_call: .
v_call: TRBV6-6
j_call: TRBJ2-2
cdr3_aa: CASSLTDTGELFF
cdr3_nt: TGTGCCAGCAGCCTCACCGACACCGGGGAGCTGTTTTTT

clone_size: .
d_call: TRBD2
v_call: TRBV6-2/TRBV6-3
j_call: TRBJ2-5
cdr3_aa: CASSYPDLAGAAYQETQYF
cdr3_nt: TGTGCCAGCAGTTACCCGGATCTAGCGGGGGCCGCGTACCAAGAGACCCAGTACTTC

clone_size: once
d_call: .
v_call: TRBV4-1
j_call: TRBJ1-3
cdr3_aa: CASSLYHGTGTIPSGNTIYF
cdr3_nt: TGCGCCAGCAGCCTGTACCACGGGACGGGAACTATCCCCTCTGGAAACACCATATATTTT

clone_size: .
d_call: TRBD1
v_call: TRBV30
j_call: TRBJ1-5
cdr3_aa: CAWGTGGDQPQHF
cdr3_nt: TGTGCCTGGGGGACAGGGGGCGATCAGCCCCAGCATTTT

clone_size: .
d_call: .
v_call: TRBV9
j_call: TRBJ2-3
cdr3_aa: CASSVDGTDTDTQYF
cdr3_nt: TGTGCCAGCAGCGTAGATGGGACCGACACAGATACGCAGTATTTT

clone_size: .
d_call: .
v_call: TRBV13
j_call: TRBJ2-2
cdr3_aa: CASSFRDFPTGELFF
cdr3_nt: TGTGCCAGCAGCTTCCGGGACTTCCCCACCGGGGAGCTGTTTTTT

clone_size: .
d_call: .
v_call: TRBV7-9
j_call: TRBJ2-4
cdr3_aa: CASSTRNPGFKNIQYF
cdr3_nt: TGTGCCAGCAGCACCCGAAATCCAGGGTTTAAAAACATTCAGTACTTC

clone_size: .
d_call: .
v_call: TRBV6-5
j_call: TRBJ2-7
cdr3_aa: CASSRDGRAYEQYF
cdr3_nt: TGTGCCAGCAGTAGGGATGGTAGGGCCTACGAGCAGTACTTC

clone_size: .
d_call: TRBD1
v_call: TRBV24-1
j_call: TRBJ2-5
cdr3_aa: CATRRTEFGQGQETQYF
cdr3_nt: TGTGCCACCAGAAGAACAGAATTTGGACAGGGCCAAGAGACCCAGTACTTC

clone_size: .
d_call: .
v_call: TRBV19
j_call: TRBJ2-1
cdr3_aa: CASSTHQRDFLSSYNEQFF
cdr3_nt: TGTGCCAGTAGTACCCACCAAAGGGACTTCCTAAGCTCCTACAATGAGCAGTTCTTC

clone_size: once
d_call: .
v_call: TRBV14
j_call: TRBJ2-2
cdr3_aa: CASSQDRVGVTGELFF
cdr3_nt: TGTGCCAGCAGCCAAGACAGGGTAGGGGTCACCGGGGAGCTGTTTTTT

clone_size: .
d_call: .
v_call: TRBV28
j_call: TRBJ1-4
cdr3_aa: CASSFKGLEEKLFF
cdr3_nt: TGTGCCAGCAGTTTTAAGGGCCTCGAAGAAAAACTGTTTTTT

clone_size: .
d_call: .
v_call: TRBV5-5
j_call: TRBJ2-1
cdr3_aa: CASSPAQNNEQFF
cdr3_nt: TGTGCCAGCAGCCCCGCGCAGAACAATGAGCAGTTCTTC

clone_size: .
d_call: TRBD1
v_call: TRBV3-1/TRBV3-2
j_call: TRBJ1-2
cdr3_aa: CASSDRVSYGYTF
cdr3_nt: TGTGCCAGCAGCGACAGGGTGTCCTATGGCTACACCTTC

clone_size: .
d_call: TRBD2
v_call: TRBV19
j_call: TRBJ2-6
cdr3_aa: CASSMRGAGANVLTF
cdr3_nt: TGTGCCAGTAGTATGCGGGGGGCTGGGGCCAACGTCCTGACTTTC

clone_size: .
d_call: .
v_call: TRBV7-2
j_call: TRBJ1-2
cdr3_aa: CASSLGSSLAKGYTF
cdr3_nt: TGTGCCAGCAGCTTAGGATCATCCCTGGCGAAGGGCTACACCTTC

clone_size: .
d_call: .
v_call: TRBV5-6
j_call: TRBJ2-3
cdr3_aa: CASSLTSSTDTQYF
cdr3_nt: TGTGCCAGCAGCTTGACCTCTAGCACAGATACGCAGTATTTT

clone_size: .
d_call: TRBD1
v_call: TRBV2
j_call: TRBJ2-7
cdr3_aa: CASIRDRSYEQYF
cdr3_nt: TGTGCCAGCATCCGGGACAGGTCCTACGAGCAGTACTTC

clone_size: once
d_call: .
v_call: TRBV28
j_call: TRBJ1-5
cdr3_aa: CASTGLQQPQHF
cdr3_nt: TGTGCCAGCACAGGGTTACAACAGCCCCAGCATTTT

clone_size: .
d_call: .
v_call: TRBV4-1
j_call: TRBJ1-1
cdr3_aa: CASSQDTEIPKAFF
cdr3_nt: TGCGCCAGCAGCCAAGATACGGAAATTCCTAAAGCTTTCTTT

clone_size: .
d_call: TRBD2
v_call: TRBV2
j_call: TRBJ2-5
cdr3_aa: CASSGTSGGAQTQYF
cdr3_nt: TGTGCCAGCAGTGGGACTAGCGGGGGGGCGCAGACCCAGTACTTC

clone_size: .
d_call: .
v_call: TRBV29-1
j_call: TRBJ1-3
cdr3_aa: CSVTGQGNTIYF
cdr3_nt: TGCAGCGTTACAGGGCAAGGAAACACCATATATTTT

clone_size: once
d_call: TRBD1
v_call: TRBV5-4
j_call: TRBJ1-2
cdr3_aa: CASSLDRQGVGGYTF
cdr3_nt: TGTGCCAGCAGCTTGGATAGACAGGGCGTTGGGGGCTACACCTTC

clone_size: .
d_call: TRBD1
v_call: TRBV4-2
j_call: TRBJ2-2
cdr3_aa: CASSLAGTGVSGELFF
cdr3_nt: TGTGCCAGCAGCCTCGCCGGGACAGGGGTTTCCGGGGAGCTGTTTTTT

clone_size: once
d_call: TRBD2
v_call: TRBV18
j_call: TRBJ2-3
cdr3_aa: CASSPPTGGGITDTQYF
cdr3_nt: TGTGCCAGCTCACCACCCACCGGCGGGGGTATCACAGATACGCAGTATTTT

clone_size: .
d_call: .
v_call: TRBV7-9
j_call: TRBJ1-5
cdr3_aa: CASSLVGDQPQHF
cdr3_nt: TGTGCCAGCAGCTTGGTAGGGGATCAGCCCCAGCATTTT

clone_size: .
d_call: TRBD1
v_call: TRBV27
j_call: TRBJ1-5
cdr3_aa: CASSLSWSGGHGNQPQHF
cdr3_nt: TGTGCCAGCAGTTTATCTTGGTCAGGGGGCCATGGCAATCAGCCCCAGCATTTT

clone_size: few
d_call: .
v_call: TRBV6-6
j_call: TRBJ2-3
cdr3_aa: CASSYTGGHSDTQYF
cdr3_nt: TGTGCCAGCAGTTACACGGGGGGCCATTCAGATACGCAGTATTTT

clone_size: .
d_call: TRBD1
v_call: TRBV5-4
j_call: TRBJ1-4
cdr3_aa: CASSQGQGGEKLFF
cdr3_nt: TGTGCCAGCAGTCAGGGACAGGGTGGAGAAAAACTGTTTTTT